This T cell receptor (beta chain) was captured by sequencing in a study of blood T cells in healthy people across ages. Broader study findings: When one million T cells were used, diversity estimates were thought to be underestimates.

Each sample provided at least 5 micrograms of extracted total RNA. Using a J-beta primer mix together with a sample-barcoded 5' primer, a second PCR was run for roughly 6 to 12 cycles. From the 5' RACE reads, TCRdb called clonotypes with MiXCR, one entry per CDR3 protein. The sample contains about 780,000 distinct CDR3 sequences, approximately 65% of which appear only once. CDR3 length: 12 residues. Germline V gene lookup returns CDR1 MNHEY and CDR2 SVGAGI. A note on this clonotype: Antigen unknown.

This receptor was taken from a man aged 30 to 45 in good health. The specimen was blood. The rearrangement joins TRBV6-5 to TRBJ2-5, with D perhaps TRBD1 (5 bases). TRBJ2-7 matches the DNA end more closely, so the J call is doubtful. The CDR3 DNA reads as TGTGCCAGCAGTTTTGTAGGGGACGAGCAGTACTTC. Encoded protein: CASSFVGDEQYF.